Shown below are 3 T cell receptor beta chains from a single sample sequenced in a study of molecular identifiers for immune sequencing clone quantification. TCRdb called the PCR reads again in MiXCR, with one record for every CDR3 protein. The sample yields about 640,000 distinct CDR3 sequences, less than 20% seen once. Input material: naive CD8+ T cells from blood, with Jurkat cell RNA spiked in. As for subset: FACS-sorted CD8+CD4-CCR7+CD45RA+ naive T cells. The receptors were sampled from a human donor in good health. Some libraries in this study had Jurkat cell RNA spiked in.

Of note for this clonotype: This could be a read error, since a much larger clone is one nucleotide away. Given the absence of the conserved phenylalanine or tryptophan at the CDR3 end, a read error is likely. The chain combines TRBV29-1 with TRBJ2-7; 7 bases are shared with TRBD1. The germline CDR1 and CDR2 sequences are SQVTM and ANQGSEA. V was clipped by 6 bases and J by 2 bases; unmatched bases: 7. The length of the CDR3 is 13 residues. CDR3 nucleotides: TGCAGCGTCATGGACAGGAAACCCTACGAGCAGTACATC. It encodes CSVMDRKPYEQYI.

The table lists this clonotype with many counts. The chain links TRBV11-2 to TRBJ2-5; D gene ambiguous. This CDR3 spans 13 amino acids. V lost 6 bases to trimming and J lost 5 bases, with 13 bases between them. Germline values: CDR1 SGHAT, CDR2 FQNNGV. This chain's CDR3 is CASRAVRVETQYF. The CDR3 DNA reads TGTGCCAGCAGAGCAGTCCGCGTGGAGACCCAGTACTTC.

In its sample, this clonotype was seen many times. This rearrangement joins TRBV27 to TRBJ1-6, with D hard to call. The ends were cut back, 8 bases at V and 7 bases at J, with 18 bases in the middle. CDR1 and CDR2 (germline): MNHEY, SMNVEV (reference sequence). This CDR3 comprises 15 residues. CDR3 sequence (DNA): TGTGCCAGCTCCCACAATAGGATATTGAATTCACCCCTCCACTTT. Encoded protein: CASSHNRILNSPLHF.